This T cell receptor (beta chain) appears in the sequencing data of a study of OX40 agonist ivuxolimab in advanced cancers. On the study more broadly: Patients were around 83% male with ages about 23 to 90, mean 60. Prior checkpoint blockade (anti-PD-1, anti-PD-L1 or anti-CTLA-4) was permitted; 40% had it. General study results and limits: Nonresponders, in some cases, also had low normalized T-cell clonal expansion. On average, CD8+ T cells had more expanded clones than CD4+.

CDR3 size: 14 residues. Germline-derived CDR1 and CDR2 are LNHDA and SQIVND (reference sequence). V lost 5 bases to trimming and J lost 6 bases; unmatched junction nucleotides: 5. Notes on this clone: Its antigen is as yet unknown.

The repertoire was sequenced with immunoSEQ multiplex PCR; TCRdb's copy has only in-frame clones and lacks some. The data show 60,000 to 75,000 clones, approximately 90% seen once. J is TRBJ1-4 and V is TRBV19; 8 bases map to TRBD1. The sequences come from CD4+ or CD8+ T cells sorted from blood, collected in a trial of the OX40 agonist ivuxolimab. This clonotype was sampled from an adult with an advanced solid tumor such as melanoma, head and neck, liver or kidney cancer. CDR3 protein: CASSGGQGYEKLFF. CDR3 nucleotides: TGTGCCAGTAGTGGTGGACAGGGATATGAAAAACTGTTTTTT. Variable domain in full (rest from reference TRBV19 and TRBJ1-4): DGGITQSPKYLFRKEGQNVTLSCEQNLNHDAMYWYRQDPGQGLRLIYYSQIVNDFQKGDIAEGYSVSREKKESFPLTVTSAQKNPTAFYLCASSGGQGYEKLFFGSGTQLSVL.